A selection of T cell receptor beta chains follows, all from one sample in a study of regulatory T cells in long-lasting Graves disease. TCRdb reprocessed the multiplex PCR reads with MiXCR, giving one entry per CDR3 protein. The data hold under 400,000 distinct CDR3 sequences, with approximately 15% observed a single time. These same data were also listed under a study on T cells in Graves' hyperthyroidism and ophthalmopathy.

Here the sequenced sample was peripheral blood mononuclear cells (PBMCs), taken at new diagnosis, from a patient treated with antithyroid drugs. The source of these receptors is a man aged 35 to 55 with Graves disease. CDR3s leave out the opening cysteine and the closing phenylalanine or tryptophan. The D gene is left open where the match is weak.

j_call v_call d_call cdr3_aa
TRBJ2-7 TRBV5-1 TRBD2 ASSFGTSGEAEQY
TRBJ1-4 TRBV29-1 - SVEVPTNEKLF
TRBJ2-7 TRBV4-1 TRBD1 ASSPYGTGSSYEQY
TRBJ2-2 TRBV24-1 - ATSAGWGGSNTGELF
TRBJ2-3 TRBV18 - ASSPRVAGDTQY
TRBJ2-7 TRBV6-1 - ASSQGGTRSLEQY
TRBJ1-5 TRBV27 - ASSSAGAGNQPQH
TRBJ2-2 TRBV2 - ASSEDGGNTGELF
TRBJ2-2 TRBV28 - ASSFASFGTGELF
TRBJ2-1 TRBV3-1 - ASSQRATNEQF
TRBJ2-3 TRBV2 - ASPSDTSTDTQY
TRBJ1-1 TRBV12-3/TRBV12-4 TRBD1 ASRTGRGRMNTEAF
TRBJ1-6 TRBV2 - ASNREGDSPLH
TRBJ1-5 TRBV20-1 - SARDRRGGQPQH
TRBJ2-3 TRBV18 - ASSPEDRSTDTQY
TRBJ1-1 TRBV9 - ASSEAVNTEAF
TRBJ2-1 TRBV5-6 TRBD2 ASSFGTSGPYNEQF
TRBJ1-6 TRBV24-1 - ATSDPDGGYNSPPH
TRBJ2-7 TRBV5-1 TRBD1 ASSLAPGQGNYEQY
TRBJ2-3 TRBV24-1 TRBD2 ATSEGTTSTDTQY
TRBJ1-2 TRBV28 - ASSLYRGYGYT
TRBJ2-7 TRBV20-1 TRBD2 SASAGTSGSYEQY
TRBJ2-1 TRBV9 - ASSVVGAATYNEQF
TRBJ1-2 TRBV30 - ACNPNYGYT
TRBJ2-4 TRBV6-5 - ASSYPPDGNIQY
TRBJ1-4 TRBV6-6 - ASSYSGEKLF
TRBJ2-1 TRBV5-1 TRBD2 ASSAGTSGGAGGEQF
TRBJ1-4 TRBV27 TRBD1 ASRPTGVREKLF
TRBJ2-5 TRBV14 - ASSPELVASETQY
TRBJ2-3 TRBV28 TRBD1 ASSLGQGAQGTQY
TRBJ2-5 TRBV6-1 TRBD1 ASSVTYRGETQY
TRBJ2-5 TRBV29-1 - SVVGGLRGGTQY
TRBJ2-5 TRBV20-1 TRBD1 SAQDRVGQETQY
TRBJ1-5 TRBV28 - ASSLQSNSNQPQH
TRBJ2-6 TRBV10-3 - AIAPGPSGANVLT
TRBJ2-7 TRBV30 TRBD1 AWSPGQGINYEQY
TRBJ2-3 TRBV7-2 - ASSFGTSTDTQY
TRBJ2-5 TRBV9 - ASSVASGSAGTETQY